This T cell receptor (beta chain) was documented in a study of T-cell memory formation after mild COVID-19. The 5'RACE method, run with constant-segment primers, produced TCR alpha and TCR beta cDNA libraries (carrying sample barcodes and UMIs). TCRdb reprocessed the 5' RACE reads with MiXCR, giving one entry per CDR3 protein. Counted here are a few hundred thousand distinct CDR3 sequences, less than 25% occurring once; the ten biggest clones make up 21%. This clonotype turned up a few times. Its antigen is currently unknown. General study points: CD8+ contracting clones occupied EMRA, while CD4+ ones occupied mainly CM and EM. Within pre-infection memory, some responding clones were found, suggesting cross-reactive memory joined.

Germline CDR1 SGHTA, CDR2 FQGNSA. The V gene lost 5 bases and the J gene lost 5 bases, with 15 bases spanning the gap. This CDR3 has 14 residues. This receptor was taken from a man aged 18 to 30 who had mild COVID-19 (a few samples of this study predate the infection). Cell type and time point are not known. The chain links TRBV7-2 to TRBJ1-2; possibly TRBD1 for D (6 bases). The sample consisted of PBMCs or a T cell subset sorted from them (not recorded which). The CDR3 bases are TGTGCCAGCAGCCCACGGACAGACCCATATGGCTACACCTTC. It is translated as CASSPRTDPYGYTF. Together with reference TRBV7-2 and TRBJ1-2, the CDR3 gives the full variable domain: GAGVSQSPSNKVTEKGKDVELRCDPISGHTALYWYRQSLGQGLEFLIYFQGNSAPDKSGLPSDRFSAERTGGSVSTLTIQRTQQEDSAVYLCASSPRTDPYGYTFGSGTRLTVV.